What follows are 10 T cell receptor beta chains derived from one specimen sequenced in a study of control samples from healthy donors and cancer patients. Sequenced by immunoSEQ multiplex PCR; TCRdb stores in-frame clones only, minus some. The sample yields around 130,000 clones, 80% to 95% seen once. Sequencing was carried out using blood. Source of these receptors: a man in his late teens or twenties in good health.

This chain uses TRBV7-2 with TRBJ2-1; no reliable D call. Germline V gives CDR1 SGHTA, CDR2 FQGNSA. V was cut by 5 bases and J by 14 bases, with 16 bases left in between. The CDR3 is 12 amino acids. The CDR3 is CASSTYSPGEFF. CDR3 DNA sequence: TGTGCCAGCAGCACTTACAGTCCTGGGGAGTTCTTC.

The genes are TRBV6-2 or TRBV6-3 and TRBJ2-2; TRBD2 is a possible D gene (6 bases). Trimming shortened V by 6 bases and J by 10 bases, and 12 bases separated the two germline ends. Germline V gene data show CDR1 as MNHEY and CDR2 as SVGEGT. The CDR3 length is 12 residues. The CDR3 DNA reads as TGTGCCAGCAGCTCACTAGCAATGGAGCTGTTTTTT. Its protein is CASSSLAMELFF.

The gene calls are TRBV7-2 and TRBJ2-7; a weak D match, TRBD1 (6 bases). The ends were cut back, 5 bases at V and 2 bases at J, with 10 bases in the middle. CDR1 is SGHTA and CDR2 is FQGNSA in the germline V gene. CDR3 length equals 13 residues. The CDR3 DNA sequence: TGTGCCAGCAGCCTCACAGGGACCTACGAGCAGTACGTC. It codes for CASSLTGTYEQYV.

CDR3 in amino acids: CASSTDQAQNSPLHF. The CDR3 DNA reads as TGTGCCAGCAGTACAGATCAGGCCCAGAATTCACCCCTCCACTTT. This rearrangement joins TRBV2 to TRBJ1-6; D is undetermined. Germline CDR1 is SNHLY and CDR2 is FYNNEI. Trimming removed 5 bases from V and 7 bases from J, with 15 bases in between. This CDR3 spans 15 amino acids.

The chain links TRBV2 to TRBJ1-2, with 7 bases matching TRBD1. The CDR3 contains 13 residues. CDR1 is SNHLY and CDR2 is FYNNEI in the germline V gene. V gave up 5 bases and J gave up 7 bases; unmatched junction bases: 7. The CDR3 sequence is CASSSDRASGYTF. CDR3 sequence (DNA): TGTGCCAGCAGTTCCGACAGGGCAAGTGGCTACACCTTC.

The CDR3 sequence is CASSPQGWGDNQPQHF. CDR3 DNA sequence: TGTGCCAGCAGTCCGCAGGGTTGGGGTGACAATCAGCCCCAGCATTTT. V gene TRBV28 combines with J gene TRBJ1-5; D might be TRBD1 (5 bases). V was clipped by 5 bases and J by 3 bases, with 17 bases between them. Germline V gives CDR1 MDHEN, CDR2 SYDVKM. This CDR3 region has 16 residues.

This rearrangement joins TRBV6-1 to TRBJ1-6; D is unresolved. The CDR3 spans 13 residues. Trimming took off 2 bases at V and 7 bases at J, with 6 bases between the two ends. Germline V CDR1 and CDR2: MNHNS, SASEGT. This chain's CDR3 is CASSEQENSPLHF. The CDR3 coding sequence is TGTGCCAGCAGTGAACAGGAAAATTCACCCCTCCACTTT.

The chain links TRBV19 to TRBJ2-1; D perhaps matches TRBD1 (5 bases). Trimming shortened V by 4 bases and J by 7 bases, and 17 bases separated the two germline ends. The CDR3 extends over 15 amino acids. Per the germline V gene, CDR1 is LNHDA and CDR2 is SQIVND (reference sequence). CDR3 coding DNA: TGTGCCAGTAGTAAAATCACGCCAGGGTCGAATGAGCAGTTCTTC. Amino acids: CASSKITPGSNEQFF.

The V call is TRBV19, the J call TRBJ2-3, with 8 bases fitting TRBD2. The CDR3 length is 13 residues. Germline values: CDR1 LNHDA, CDR2 SQIVND (reference sequence). This CDR3 reads CSQREMGTDTQYF. The DNA of the CDR3 is TGTTCTCAGCGGGAGATGGGAACAGATACGCAGTATTTT.

The chain carries TRBV3-1 (or the pseudogene TRBV3-2) and TRBJ1-2; a possible D gene is TRBD1 (5 bases). Trimming took off 0 bases at V and 4 bases at J, with 9 bases between the two ends. Per the germline V gene, CDR1 is LGHDT and CDR2 is YNNKEL (reference sequence). The CDR3 covers 14 residues. Here the CDR3 DNA reads TGTGCCAGCAGCCAAGATCAGGGTATCTATGGCTACACCTTC. It encodes CASSQDQGIYGYTF.